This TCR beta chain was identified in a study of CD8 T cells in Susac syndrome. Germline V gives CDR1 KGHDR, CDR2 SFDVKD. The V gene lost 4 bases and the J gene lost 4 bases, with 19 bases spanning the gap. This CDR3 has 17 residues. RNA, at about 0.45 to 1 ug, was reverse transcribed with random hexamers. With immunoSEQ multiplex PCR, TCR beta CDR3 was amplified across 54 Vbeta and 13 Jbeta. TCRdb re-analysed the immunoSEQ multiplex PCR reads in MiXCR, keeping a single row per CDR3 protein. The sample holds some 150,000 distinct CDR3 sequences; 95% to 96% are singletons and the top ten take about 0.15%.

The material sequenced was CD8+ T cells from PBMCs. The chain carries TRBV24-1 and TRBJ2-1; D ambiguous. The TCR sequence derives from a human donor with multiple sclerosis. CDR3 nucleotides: TGTGCCACCAGTGACTCATTCTCGACTGGGTCATACAATGAGCAGTTCTTC. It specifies CATSDSFSTGSYNEQFF.